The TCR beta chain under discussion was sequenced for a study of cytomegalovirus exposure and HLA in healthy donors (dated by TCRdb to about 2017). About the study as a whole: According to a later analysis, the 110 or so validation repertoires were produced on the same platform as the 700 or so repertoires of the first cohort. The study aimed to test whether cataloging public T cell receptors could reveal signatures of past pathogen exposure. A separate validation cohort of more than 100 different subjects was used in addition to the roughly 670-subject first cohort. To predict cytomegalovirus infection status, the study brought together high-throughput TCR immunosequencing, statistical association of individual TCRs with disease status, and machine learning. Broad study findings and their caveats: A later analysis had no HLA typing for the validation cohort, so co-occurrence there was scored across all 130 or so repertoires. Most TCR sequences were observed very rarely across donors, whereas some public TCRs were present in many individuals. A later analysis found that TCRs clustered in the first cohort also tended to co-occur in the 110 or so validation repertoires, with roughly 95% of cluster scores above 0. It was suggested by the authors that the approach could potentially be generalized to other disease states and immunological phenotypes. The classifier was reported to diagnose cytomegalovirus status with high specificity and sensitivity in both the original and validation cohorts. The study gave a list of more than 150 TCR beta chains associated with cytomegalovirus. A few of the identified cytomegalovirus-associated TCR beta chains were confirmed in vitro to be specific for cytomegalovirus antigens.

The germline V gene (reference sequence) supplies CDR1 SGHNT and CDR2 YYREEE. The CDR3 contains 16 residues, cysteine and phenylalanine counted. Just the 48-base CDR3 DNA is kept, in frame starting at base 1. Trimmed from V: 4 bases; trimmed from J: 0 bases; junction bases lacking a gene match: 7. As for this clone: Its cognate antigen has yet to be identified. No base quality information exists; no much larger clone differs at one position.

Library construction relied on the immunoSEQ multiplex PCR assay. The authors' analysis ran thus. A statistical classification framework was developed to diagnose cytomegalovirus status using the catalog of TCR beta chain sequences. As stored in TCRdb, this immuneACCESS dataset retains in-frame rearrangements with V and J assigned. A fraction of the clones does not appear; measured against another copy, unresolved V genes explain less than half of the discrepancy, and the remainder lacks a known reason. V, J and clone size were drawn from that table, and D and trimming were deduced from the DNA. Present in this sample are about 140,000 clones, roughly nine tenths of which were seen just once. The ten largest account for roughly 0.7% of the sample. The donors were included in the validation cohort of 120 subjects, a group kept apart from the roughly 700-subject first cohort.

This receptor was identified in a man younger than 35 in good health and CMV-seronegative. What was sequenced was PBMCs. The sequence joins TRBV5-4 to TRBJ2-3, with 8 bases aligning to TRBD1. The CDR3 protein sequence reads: CASSANRGLSTDTQYF. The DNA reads TGTGCCAGCAGCGCGAACAGGGGGTTAAGCACAGATACGCAGTATTTT.